The entry below describes one T cell receptor beta chain. What it recognizes is unknown. TCRdb independently ran MiXCR on the 5' RACE reads; one entry per CDR3 protein. The profile shows about 52,000 distinct CDR3 sequences, around 7.7% of them singletons. These data come from a study of spatial heterogeneity in lung cancer. Study summary: Median follow-up for sequenced PBMC samples was two to three years after resection, when such samples existed. General study results and limits: TCRs found ubiquitously expanded in tumor appeared in blood more at resection than at follow-up.

The time point: blood at routine non-recurrence follow-up after resection. Whole RNA from tumor, nontumor lung or frozen PBMC was sequenced unsorted. The CDR3 consists of 19 residues. V shed 3 bases, J shed 1 base, and the junction held 12 bases outside the gene matches. Germline-derived CDR1 and CDR2 are DFQATT and SNEGSKA (reference sequence). Source: PBMCs, taken at follow-up. This rearrangement joins TRBV20-1 to TRBJ2-5; 15 bases align to TRBD2. The receptor was derived from a female donor with early-stage non-small cell lung cancer. The CDR3: CSASKRGLAGGLLQETQYF. The CDR3 DNA is TGCAGTGCTAGCAAGAGGGGACTAGCGGGGGGACTCCTCCAAGAGACCCAGTACTTC.